The clone carrying this T cell receptor beta chain turned up a few times. What it recognizes is unknown. PCR amplification relied on 60 Vbeta primers (plus 13 Jbeta primers). Assay: immunoSEQ multiplex PCR; the TCRdb copy retains only in-frame clones and omits some. Among approximately 150,000 clones listed, about 74% were seen once. This sample was included in a study of cytomegalovirus exposure and HLA in healthy donors. Study-level results: Most sequenced TCRs were rare (though some public TCRs occurred in many donors). Later analysis identified a missense DCLRE1C variant that was linked to TCR beta V- and J-gene trimming.

Germline trimming cut 7 bases from V and 7 bases from J; bases unmatched to any gene: 5. There are 13 residues in the CDR3. Germline values: CDR1 SGHRS, CDR2 YFSETQ. The receptor was derived from a woman aged 60 to 75 in good health and CMV-seronegative. V and J are TRBV5-1 and TRBJ1-4, with 9 bases lining up with TRBD1. Sequencing input: PBMCs. CDR3 coding DNA: TGCGCCAGCTCACAGGGGGCGGGTGAAAAACTGTTTTTT. Amino acid sequence: CASSQGAGEKLFF.